The TCR beta chain under discussion was sequenced for a study of blood T cell repertoires in COVID-19 (dated by TCRdb to about 2020). Some background on the complete study: Samples covering the acute and convalescent phases of COVID-19 were provided by collaborators in the United States, Italy and Spain. Samples were obtained from the ongoing ImmuneRACE study (first 160 participants) and from over 1,000 subjects provided by 6 global collaborators. The sample metadata nearly always contained a de-identified subject ID, COVID-19 status, age in years and sex. Where available, HLA class I and class II types were taken from metadata supplied by the sample provider and were not determined by assay-based typing. Subjects who had been exposed to COVID-19, were actively infected with it, or had recovered from it provided the deeply sampled blood TCRbeta repertoires that made up the dataset. A freely available public database, intended as a resource for researchers studying the immune response to SARS-CoV-2, is where the repertoires were released. The material from the prospective study consisted of cDNA or gDNA derived from T cells, B-cell-depleted T cells, or PBMCs. Points the paper makes about the study in general: How much clinical and demographic metadata was included differed by source and by participant, and the metadata was provided uncurated.

Germline trimming amounts to 6 bases on V and 3 bases on J, with 3 as the count of junction bases outside the gene matches. CDR1 and CDR2 were assigned from the germline V gene (reference sequence) as LNHDA and SQIVND. The CDR3 holds 13 amino acids from the cysteine to the phenylalanine. This entry keeps only the CDR3 DNA: 39 bases, framed from base 1. TCRbeta CDR3 regions were amplified from genomic DNA using the immunoSEQ Assay, a bias-controlled multiplex PCR. Concerning the study's data processing: The number of nucleated cells in each sample was estimated from the amplification of reference gene primers within the assay. Sequence reads were collapsed and filtered to measure the absolute abundance of every unique TCRbeta CDR3 rearrangement. For each sample, productive Simpson clonality was calculated as the square root of Simpson's diversity index across productive rearrangements. Entries here come from immuneACCESS through TCRdb and include only in-frame sequences with V and J called. Some clones fail to appear in such tables; in the studies checked, an unresolved V gene covers under half of the shortfall, and the cause of the remainder is unknown. That table gives V, J and clone size, and the DNA gave D and trimming. The sample has approximately 47,000 clones on record, around 88% of them singletons. The top ten clones comprise 2% to 2.5% of the sample.

The collaborating institutions used their own protocols to collect whole blood in K2EDTA tubes. For TCRbeta analysis, collaborator samples were shipped as frozen whole blood, as isolated PBMCs, or as DNA extracted from either sample type. About this clone itself: The antigen it recognizes is unknown. Base qualities are not provided; no much larger clone lies one nucleotide away.

This chain is built from TRBV19 and TRBJ1-2; the central 8 bases match TRBD1. The sequenced sample was peripheral blood. The clonotype originates from an older woman with acute or convalescent COVID-19. The CDR3 protein is CASRLQGDYGYTF. The nucleotides read TGTGCCAGTAGGCTACAGGGGGACTATGGCTACACCTTC.